This T cell receptor (beta chain) was sequenced for a study of cytomegalovirus exposure and HLA in healthy donors. Study-wide findings and caveats: In vitro work confirmed that a few CMV-associated chains recognize CMV antigens.

A note on this clone: What it binds is not known.

PCR was performed using 60 Vbeta and 13 Jbeta primers. Profiled with immunoSEQ multiplex PCR; TCRdb holds only in-frame clones, not every one. The sample lists 110,000 to 150,000 clones, approximately 80% seen once, with more than 2% in the top ten. The V and J ends lost 5 bases and 2 bases respectively, with 13 bases between them. Germline V CDR1 and CDR2: MDHEN, SYDVKM. The CDR3 consists of 14 residues. V gene TRBV28 combines with J gene TRBJ2-7; possible D gene TRBD1, 6 bases. The source is a boy aged 2-15 years in good health and CMV-seronegative. What was sequenced was PBMCs. CDR3 sequence: CASSVIRDTYEQYF. The CDR3 nucleotides are TGTGCCAGCAGTGTCATCAGGGACACCTACGAGCAGTACTTC.